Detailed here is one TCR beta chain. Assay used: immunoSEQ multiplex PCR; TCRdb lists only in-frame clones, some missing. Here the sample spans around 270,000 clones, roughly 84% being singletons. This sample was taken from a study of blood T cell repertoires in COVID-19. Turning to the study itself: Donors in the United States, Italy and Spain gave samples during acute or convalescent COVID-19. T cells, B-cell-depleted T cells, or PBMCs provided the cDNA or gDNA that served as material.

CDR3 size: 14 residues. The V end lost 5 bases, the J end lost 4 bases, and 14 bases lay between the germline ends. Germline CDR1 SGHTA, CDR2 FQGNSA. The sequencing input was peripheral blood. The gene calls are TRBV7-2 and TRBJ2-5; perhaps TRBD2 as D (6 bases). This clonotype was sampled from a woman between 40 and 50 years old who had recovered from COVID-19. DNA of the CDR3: TGTGCCAGCAGCACCAGCGGGCTGGTAGAGACCCAGTACTTC. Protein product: CASSTSGLVETQYF.